These T cell receptor beta chains were read from a single sample in a study of cytomegalovirus exposure and HLA in healthy donors. Profiling relied on immunoSEQ multiplex PCR, and the TCRdb table lists in-frame clones only, not all of them. The repertoire holds over 90,000 clones, with 65% to 85% as singletons. The specimen was PBMCs. The receptor source for this set is a man aged 35 to 55 in good health and CMV-seropositive. Each CDR3 is given with its conserved first and last residue. D genes are given only for firm matches. Some rows have no size entry. The others give once, few or many, or a class for an expanded clone.

V gene	D gene	clone size	J gene	CDR3 DNA	CDR3 protein
TRBV30	.	.	TRBJ1-5	TGTGCCTGGAGTTCCGGGACAAACGGGAATCAGCCCCAGCATTTT	CAWSSGTNGNQPQHF
TRBV19	.	.	TRBJ1-5	TGTGCCAGTTCCAGGGTCGCGCTTAGCAATCAGCCCCAGCATTTT	CASSRVALSNQPQHF
TRBV19	TRBD1	few	TRBJ2-3	TGTGCCAGTACCCCCCAGGGGGCGGATACGCAGTATTTT	CASTPQGADTQYF
TRBV5-4	TRBD1	.	TRBJ2-3	TGTGCCAGCAGCAGCCGGGACAGGATCCCCCGCATCGAGTATTTT	CASSSRDRIPRIEYF
TRBV15	.	.	TRBJ2-2	TGTGCCACCCGGCAGGTGGACACCGGGGAGCTGTTTTTT	CATRQVDTGELFF
TRBV2	TRBD1	.	TRBJ2-3	TGTGCCAGCAGAGAGACAGGGGGCGTTGGCACAGATACGCAGTATTTT	CASRETGGVGTDTQYF
TRBV18	.	few	TRBJ2-5	TGTGCCAGCTCAAGGAGGGGTCAGACCCAGTACTTC	CASSRRGQTQYF
TRBV11-3	TRBD2	.	TRBJ2-1	TGTGCCAGCAGCTTAGATCCTAGCGGGTACAATGAGCAGTTCTTC	CASSLDPSGYNEQFF
TRBV7-9	TRBD2	.	TRBJ2-3	TGTTCCAGCAGCTTTGTGGGCGGGACTAGAACACAAGATACGCAGTATTTT	CSSSFVGGTRTQDTQYF
TRBV4-1	TRBD2	.	TRBJ2-5	TGCGCCAGCAGCCATAGGAGACTAGCGGGACTGGAGACCCAGTACTTC	CASSHRRLAGLETQYF
TRBV7-8	.	.	TRBJ1-1	TGTGCCAGCAGCCAACAGGGATCGATGAACACTGAAGCTTTCTTT	CASSQQGSMNTEAFF
TRBV30	.	.	TRBJ1-3	TGTGCCTGGAGTCCCACGGGTCCCTCTGGAAACACCATATATTTT	CAWSPTGPSGNTIYF
TRBV7-2	.	.	TRBJ2-7	TGTGCCAGCAGCTTCTCGGTGGGCCGGCGCTACGAGCAGTACTTC	CASSFSVGRRYEQYF
TRBV7-6	.	.	TRBJ1-5	TGTGCCAGCAGCTTAAAGTGGTCCTATAGCAATCAGCCCCAGCATTTT	CASSLKWSYSNQPQHF
TRBV13	TRBD1	.	TRBJ1-2	TGTGCCAGCAGCTTAGTGAGGGGGCTGGACTATGGCTACACCTTC	CASSLVRGLDYGYTF
TRBV20-1	.	.	TRBJ2-4	TGCAGTGCTGGCCTGGCCAGTCAGTACTTC	CSAGLASQYF
TRBV28	.	.	TRBJ1-5	TGTGCCAGCAGTCAACTGAGGGGGAGTGGGGGCAATCAGCCCCAGCATTTT	CASSQLRGSGGNQPQHF
TRBV6-5	TRBD1	once	TRBJ2-5	TGTGCCAGCAGTTACGGGACAGGGGGAGAGACCCAGTACTTC	CASSYGTGGETQYF